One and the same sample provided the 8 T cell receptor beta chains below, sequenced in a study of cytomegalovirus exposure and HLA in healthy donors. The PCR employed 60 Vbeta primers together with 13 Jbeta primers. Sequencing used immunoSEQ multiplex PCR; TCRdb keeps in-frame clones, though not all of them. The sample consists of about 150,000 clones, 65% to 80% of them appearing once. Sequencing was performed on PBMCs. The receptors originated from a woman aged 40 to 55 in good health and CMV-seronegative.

In nucleotides, the CDR3 is TGTGCCAGCAGTCCAGAGACGGGTACGTTTGGTGGCTACACCTTC. This gives the protein CASSPETGTFGGYTF. The chain employs TRBV6-1 and TRBJ1-2; the D is unclear. The CDR3 is made up of 15 amino acids. Germline CDR1 is MNHNS and CDR2 is SASEGT. The V end was cut by 5 bases, the J end by 7 bases, with 20 bases between.

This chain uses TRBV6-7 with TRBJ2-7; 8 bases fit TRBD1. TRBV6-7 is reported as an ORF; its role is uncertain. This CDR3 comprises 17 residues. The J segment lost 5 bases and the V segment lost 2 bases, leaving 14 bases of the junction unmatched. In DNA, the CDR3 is TGTGCCAGCAGTTACACACGACCTCAGGGACAGGTCCACGAGCAGTACTTC. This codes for CASSYTRPQGQVHEQYF.

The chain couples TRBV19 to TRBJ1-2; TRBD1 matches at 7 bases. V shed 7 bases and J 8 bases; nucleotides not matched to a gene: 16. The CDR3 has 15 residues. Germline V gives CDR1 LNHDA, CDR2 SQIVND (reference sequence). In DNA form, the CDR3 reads TGTGCCAGTAAGGGGACAGACCTCCTCGGCGGCGGCTACACCTTC. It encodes CASKGTDLLGGGYTF.

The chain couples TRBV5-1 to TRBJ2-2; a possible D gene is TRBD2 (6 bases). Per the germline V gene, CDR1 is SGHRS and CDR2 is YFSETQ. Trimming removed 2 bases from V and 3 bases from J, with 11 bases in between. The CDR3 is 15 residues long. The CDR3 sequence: CASSLAPGDTGELFF. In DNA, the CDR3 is TGCGCCAGCAGCTTAGCACCGGGGGACACCGGGGAGCTGTTTTTT.

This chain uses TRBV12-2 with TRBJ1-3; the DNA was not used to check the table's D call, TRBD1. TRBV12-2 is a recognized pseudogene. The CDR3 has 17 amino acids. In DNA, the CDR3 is TGTGCAAGTCGCCCAGCGGCATGGACAGACTCTGGAAACACCATATATTTT. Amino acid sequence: CASRPAAWTDSGNTIYF.

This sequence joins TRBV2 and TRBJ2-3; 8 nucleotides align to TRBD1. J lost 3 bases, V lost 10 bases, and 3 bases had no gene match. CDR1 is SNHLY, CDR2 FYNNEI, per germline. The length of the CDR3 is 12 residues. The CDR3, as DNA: TGTGCCACGACAGGGGAGACAGATACGCAGTATTTT. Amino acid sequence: CATTGETDTQYF. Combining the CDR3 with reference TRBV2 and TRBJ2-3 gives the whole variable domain EPEVTQTPSHQVTQMGQEVILRCVPISNHLYFYWYRQILGQKVEFLVSFYNNEISEKSEIFDDQFSVERPDGSNFTLKIRSTKLEDSAMYFCATTGETDTQYFGPGTRLTVL.

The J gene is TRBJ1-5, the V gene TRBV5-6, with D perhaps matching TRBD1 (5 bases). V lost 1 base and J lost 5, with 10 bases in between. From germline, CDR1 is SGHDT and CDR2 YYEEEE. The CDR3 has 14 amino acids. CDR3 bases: TGTGCCAGCAGCTTGCGGGGGGACCATCAGCCCCAGCATTTT. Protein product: CASSLRGDHQPQHF.

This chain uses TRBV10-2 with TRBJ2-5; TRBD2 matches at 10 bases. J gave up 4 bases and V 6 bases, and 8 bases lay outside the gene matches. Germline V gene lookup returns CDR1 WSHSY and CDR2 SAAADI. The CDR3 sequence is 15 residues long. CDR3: CASRDNSGRIETQYF. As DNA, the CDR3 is TGCGCCAGCAGAGACAATAGCGGGAGGATAGAGACCCAGTACTTC.